The sequence of this TCR beta chain was determined in a study of OX40 agonist ivuxolimab in advanced cancers. With regard to this clone: Its specificity is not known.

Regarding the study as a whole: Clonal expansion from baseline to week 6 occurred in both CD4+ and CD8+ T cells. Some of the nonresponding patients also showed low levels of normalized T-cell clonal expansion.

Assay used: immunoSEQ multiplex PCR; TCRdb lists only in-frame clones, some missing. This table has 100,000 or so clones, roughly 84% appearing once. CDR1 and CDR2 (germline): SNHLY, FYNNEI. With 7 bases clipped from V and 6 bases from J, the junction kept 8 bases outside the gene matches. The CDR3 extends over 13 amino acids. The sample consisted of CD4+ or CD8+ T cells sorted from blood, taken in a trial of the OX40 agonist ivuxolimab. This TCR came from an adult with an advanced solid tumor such as melanoma, head and neck, liver or kidney cancer. This rearrangement joins TRBV2 to TRBJ2-7; 8 bases agree with TRBD2. This CDR3 is CASTGGGTGEQYF. DNA of the CDR3: TGTGCCAGCACGGGGGGGGGCACTGGCGAGCAGTACTTC.